Listed below are T cell receptor beta chains from one sample, sequenced in a study of CD8 T cells in Susac syndrome. Each CDR3 protein gets one entry after TCRdb re-called the immunoSEQ multiplex PCR reads with MiXCR. The repertoire has some 240,000 distinct CDR3 sequences, almost 97% of them found once; the top ten carry approximately 0.1%. The sequenced material came from CD4+ T cells from PBMCs. These TCRs come from a human donor with Susac syndrome. Both conserved end residues are part of each CDR3. A D gene is named only where the DNA matches it firmly. Some rows have no size entry. The others give once, few or many, or a class for an expanded clone.

v_gene: TRBV6-1
d_gene: NA
j_gene: TRBJ2-5
abundance: NA
CDR3nt: TGTGCGGAAGGCCTCGGTGGGGGAGAGACCCAGTACTTC
CDR3aa: CAEGLGGGETQYF

v_gene: TRBV7-3
d_gene: TRBD1
j_gene: TRBJ1-1
abundance: NA
CDR3nt: TGTGCCAGCAGCTCTACAGGGGTGGGATATAACACTGAAGCTTTCTTT
CDR3aa: CASSSTGVGYNTEAFF

v_gene: TRBV29-1
d_gene: NA
j_gene: TRBJ2-7
abundance: NA
CDR3nt: TGCAGCGTCCGAAAGGTAACGGATGCCTACGAGCAGTACTTC
CDR3aa: CSVRKVTDAYEQYF

v_gene: TRBV4-1
d_gene: NA
j_gene: TRBJ2-7
abundance: NA
CDR3nt: TGCGCCAGCAGCCAAGTTTTTTTGACTCAATCCTACGAGCAGTACTTC
CDR3aa: CASSQVFLTQSYEQYF

v_gene: TRBV6-5
d_gene: TRBD1
j_gene: TRBJ1-5
abundance: NA
CDR3nt: TGTGCCAGCAGTAAACTCGGGACAGGGGTCAATCAGCCCCAGCATTTT
CDR3aa: CASSKLGTGVNQPQHF

v_gene: TRBV3-1
d_gene: NA
j_gene: TRBJ1-4
abundance: NA
CDR3nt: TGTGCCAGCAGCCCCGGACAGGAAAAACTGTTTTTT
CDR3aa: CASSPGQEKLFF

v_gene: TRBV5-1
d_gene: TRBD2
j_gene: TRBJ2-1
abundance: NA
CDR3nt: TGCGCCAGCAGCTTGGAGCCTAGCGGGAGTCTTAGGAAGCAGTTCTTC
CDR3aa: CASSLEPSGSLRKQFF

v_gene: TRBV25-1
d_gene: NA
j_gene: TRBJ1-4
abundance: NA
CDR3nt: TGTGCCAGCAGTGAATTACGGGGTTCAAAGTGGACTAATGAAAAACTGTTTTTT
CDR3aa: CASSELRGSKWTNEKLFF

v_gene: TRBV5-1
d_gene: NA
j_gene: TRBJ2-7
abundance: NA
CDR3nt: TGCGCCAGCAGCTTCGAGCGCGTTACACTCTACGAGCAGTACTTC
CDR3aa: CASSFERVTLYEQYF

v_gene: TRBV11-1
d_gene: TRBD1
j_gene: TRBJ2-1
abundance: once
CDR3nt: TGTGCCAGCAGCCCGTGGGACAGGTACAATGAGCAGTTCTTC
CDR3aa: CASSPWDRYNEQFF

v_gene: TRBV14
d_gene: NA
j_gene: TRBJ1-1
abundance: NA
CDR3nt: TGTGCCAGCAGCGCAATCTGGACTTCGCCTGAAGCTTTCTTT
CDR3aa: CASSAIWTSPEAFF

v_gene: TRBV7-3
d_gene: NA
j_gene: TRBJ2-1
abundance: NA
CDR3nt: TGTGCCAGCAGCCCTAGTATCCAAGGAGAGCAGTTCTTC
CDR3aa: CASSPSIQGEQFF

v_gene: TRBV6-2/TRBV6-3
d_gene: NA
j_gene: TRBJ2-7
abundance: once
CDR3nt: TGTGCCAGCTCGGGTGGGAGTATCGGCGAGCAGTACTTC
CDR3aa: CASSGGSIGEQYF

v_gene: TRBV20-1
d_gene: TRBD2
j_gene: TRBJ2-7
abundance: NA
CDR3nt: TGCAGTGCCCCCAAGGCTAGCGGGAGCTACGAGCAGTACTTC
CDR3aa: CSAPKASGSYEQYF

v_gene: TRBV3-1
d_gene: NA
j_gene: TRBJ2-6
abundance: NA
CDR3nt: TGTGCCAGCACCAAACCTCTGGGCTCTGGGGCCAACGTCCTGACTTTC
CDR3aa: CASTKPLGSGANVLTF

v_gene: TRBV6-2/TRBV6-3
d_gene: NA
j_gene: TRBJ2-1
abundance: NA
CDR3nt: TGTGCCAGCAGTTACTCCGGGGTGCCCAATGAGCAGTTCTTC
CDR3aa: CASSYSGVPNEQFF

v_gene: TRBV3-1
d_gene: NA
j_gene: TRBJ1-1
abundance: NA
CDR3nt: TGTGCCAGCAGCCAAGGTCGACGGTTTACAGCTTTCTTT
CDR3aa: CASSQGRRFTAFF

v_gene: TRBV15
d_gene: TRBD2
j_gene: TRBJ2-1
abundance: NA
CDR3nt: TGTGCCACCAGCAGAGTGAGACTAGCGGGAAACAATGAGCAGTTCTTC
CDR3aa: CATSRVRLAGNNEQFF

v_gene: TRBV12-5
d_gene: NA
j_gene: TRBJ1-1
abundance: NA
CDR3nt: TGTGCTAGTGCCACGGTGGAAAGCACTGAAGCTTTCTTT
CDR3aa: CASATVESTEAFF

v_gene: TRBV19
d_gene: TRBD2
j_gene: TRBJ2-1
abundance: NA
CDR3nt: TGTGCCAGTAGTACCCTAGCGGGAGGATGGAATGAGCAGTTCTTC
CDR3aa: CASSTLAGGWNEQFF

v_gene: TRBV3-1
d_gene: NA
j_gene: TRBJ2-1
abundance: NA
CDR3nt: TGTGCCAGCAGCCATGTAGCCAATGAGCAGTTCTTC
CDR3aa: CASSHVANEQFF

v_gene: TRBV7-2
d_gene: NA
j_gene: TRBJ2-5
abundance: NA
CDR3nt: TGTGCCAGCAGCCCTACTAGGGACAAGAGGGGAAACTTC
CDR3aa: CASSPTRDKRGNF

v_gene: TRBV7-3
d_gene: TRBD1
j_gene: TRBJ1-1
abundance: NA
CDR3nt: TGTGCCAGCAGCCAAGACAGGGGGCGAGAAACTGAAGCTTTCTTT
CDR3aa: CASSQDRGRETEAFF

v_gene: TRBV14
d_gene: NA
j_gene: TRBJ2-5
abundance: NA
CDR3nt: TGTGCCAGCAGCCGTGATCTCCTAGAGACCCAGTACTTC
CDR3aa: CASSRDLLETQYF

v_gene: TRBV28
d_gene: NA
j_gene: TRBJ2-7
abundance: NA
CDR3nt: TGTGCCAGCAGTTTTTCTCCGGGTGGGGAGCAGTACTTC
CDR3aa: CASSFSPGGEQYF

v_gene: TRBV30
d_gene: NA
j_gene: TRBJ2-3
abundance: NA
CDR3nt: TGTGCCTGGAGTGTACCTCCCCCCTACGAGGATACGCAGTATTTT
CDR3aa: CAWSVPPPYEDTQYF

v_gene: TRBV18
d_gene: TRBD1
j_gene: TRBJ1-1
abundance: NA
CDR3nt: TGTGCCAGCTCGGTTCTGGAGACAGGGGCCACTGAAGCTTTCTTT
CDR3aa: CASSVLETGATEAFF

v_gene: TRBV9
d_gene: NA
j_gene: TRBJ2-2
abundance: NA
CDR3nt: TGTGCCAGCAGCGCGACTAGGTCGAACACCGGGGAGCTGTTTTTT
CDR3aa: CASSATRSNTGELFF

v_gene: TRBV15
d_gene: TRBD1
j_gene: TRBJ1-1
abundance: NA
CDR3nt: TGTGCCACCAGCAGAGATCGGATCAGACAGGGGTCTTGGAACACTGAAGCTTTCTTT
CDR3aa: CATSRDRIRQGSWNTEAFF

v_gene: TRBV6-1
d_gene: TRBD2
j_gene: TRBJ2-3
abundance: once
CDR3nt: TGTGCCAGCAGCCACGGGGAGCTAGTAGCGGGGGATACGCAGTATTTT
CDR3aa: CASSHGELVAGDTQYF

v_gene: TRBV24-1
d_gene: NA
j_gene: TRBJ1-5
abundance: NA
CDR3nt: TGTGCCACCAGTGACAACGGGAGGGGCCGGTATCAGCCCCAGCATTTT
CDR3aa: CATSDNGRGRYQPQHF

v_gene: TRBV6-6
d_gene: TRBD2
j_gene: TRBJ2-7
abundance: NA
CDR3nt: TGTGCCAGCAGTCTATCTGGACTAGCGGGAGTTTACGAGCAGTACTTC
CDR3aa: CASSLSGLAGVYEQYF

v_gene: TRBV12-3/TRBV12-4
d_gene: NA
j_gene: TRBJ1-1
abundance: NA
CDR3nt: TGTGCCAGCAGCCAGACGGTTGAAGCTTTCTTT
CDR3aa: CASSQTVEAFF

v_gene: TRBV5-1
d_gene: NA
j_gene: TRBJ2-7
abundance: NA
CDR3nt: TGCGCCAGCAGCTTCGACACAGTGGGCTACGAGCAGTACTTC
CDR3aa: CASSFDTVGYEQYF

v_gene: TRBV24-1
d_gene: NA
j_gene: TRBJ2-1
abundance: NA
CDR3nt: TGTGCCACCAGTGATTTGTTTGATGAGCAGTTCTTC
CDR3aa: CATSDLFDEQFF

v_gene: TRBV15
d_gene: NA
j_gene: TRBJ2-3
abundance: NA
CDR3nt: TGTGCCACCAGCTCAAGCGCTGACACGCAGTATTTT
CDR3aa: CATSSSADTQYF

v_gene: TRBV7-2
d_gene: NA
j_gene: TRBJ2-7
abundance: once
CDR3nt: TGTGCCAGCAGCTTAGTCCGGTTGCGGAAGAGCTCCTACGAGCAGTACTTC
CDR3aa: CASSLVRLRKSSYEQYF

v_gene: TRBV12-3/TRBV12-4
d_gene: TRBD2
j_gene: TRBJ2-1
abundance: NA
CDR3nt: TGTGCCAGCAAACGACTAGCGGGAATGTACGATGAGCAGTTCTTC
CDR3aa: CASKRLAGMYDEQFF

v_gene: TRBV2
d_gene: NA
j_gene: TRBJ2-3
abundance: NA
CDR3nt: TGTGCCAGCAGTGCGGCCGGGCCGCTCACAGATACGCAGTATTTT
CDR3aa: CASSAAGPLTDTQYF

v_gene: TRBV2
d_gene: NA
j_gene: TRBJ1-4
abundance: NA
CDR3nt: TGTGCCACCTCGACAGCGCGGAATGAAAAACTGTTTTTT
CDR3aa: CATSTARNEKLFF

v_gene: TRBV2
d_gene: NA
j_gene: TRBJ2-5
abundance: NA
CDR3nt: TGTGCCAGCAAGCGAGAGACCCAGTACTTC
CDR3aa: CASKRETQYF

v_gene: TRBV7-9
d_gene: TRBD1
j_gene: TRBJ1-2
abundance: NA
CDR3nt: TGTGCCAGCAGCTTAGGACAGGGACTAGTCGGAGATGGCTACACCTTC
CDR3aa: CASSLGQGLVGDGYTF

v_gene: TRBV7-9
d_gene: TRBD1
j_gene: TRBJ2-1
abundance: NA
CDR3nt: TGTGCCAGCAGCTTTCAGGGTACAGGGGGCAATGAGCAGTTCTTC
CDR3aa: CASSFQGTGGNEQFF

v_gene: TRBV29-1
d_gene: TRBD2
j_gene: TRBJ2-4
abundance: NA
CDR3nt: TGCAGCGCCGCGGATGGGGGGGAAAACATTCAGTACTTC
CDR3aa: CSAADGGENIQYF

v_gene: TRBV4-2
d_gene: NA
j_gene: TRBJ1-5
abundance: NA
CDR3nt: TGTGCCAGCAGCCAAGAAGGCCAGCTGGATCAGCCCCAGCATTTT
CDR3aa: CASSQEGQLDQPQHF

v_gene: TRBV20-1
d_gene: NA
j_gene: TRBJ2-1
abundance: NA
CDR3nt: TGCAGTGCTAGAGTGTCTCCTGGCTCCTACAATGAGCAGTTCTTC
CDR3aa: CSARVSPGSYNEQFF

v_gene: TRBV20-1
d_gene: TRBD2
j_gene: TRBJ2-7
abundance: NA
CDR3nt: TGCAGTGCCCCGGGACTAGCTAAGGGAGACGAGCAGTACTTC
CDR3aa: CSAPGLAKGDEQYF

v_gene: TRBV5-6
d_gene: NA
j_gene: TRBJ1-1
abundance: few
CDR3nt: TGTGCCAGCAGCTTGGAACTGAACACTGAAGCTTTCTTT
CDR3aa: CASSLELNTEAFF

v_gene: TRBV7-9
d_gene: NA
j_gene: TRBJ1-4
abundance: NA
CDR3nt: TGTGCCAGCAGCTTAAAGGGAACAACTAATGAAAAACTGTTTTTT
CDR3aa: CASSLKGTTNEKLFF

v_gene: TRBV30
d_gene: NA
j_gene: TRBJ1-1
abundance: NA
CDR3nt: TGTGCCTGGAGGGTAGGGCAGAACACTGAAGCTTTCTTT
CDR3aa: CAWRVGQNTEAFF